The 5 T cell receptor beta chains below all came from one sample that was sequenced in a study of T cells after yellow fever vaccination. TCRdb reprocessed the 5' RACE reads with MiXCR, giving one entry per CDR3 protein. The sample consists of around 610,000 distinct CDR3 sequences, about 13% of them appearing once. The sequencing here drew on PBMCs, taken on the day of the yellow fever booster vaccination. These receptors came from a man under 40 who received the YFV17D yellow fever vaccine.

This clonotype was seen a few times. The chain employs TRBV27 and TRBJ2-3; no reliable D call. Germline V CDR1 and CDR2: MNHEY, SMNVEV (reference sequence). The CDR3 sequence is 14 residues long. The V gene lost 5 bases and the J gene lost 5 bases, with 14 bases spanning the gap. The CDR3 DNA reads TGTGCCAGCAGTCCCACCCAGTCAGGAGATACGCAGTATTTT. Its protein is CASSPTQSGDTQYF.

This clonotype was seen only a few times. The V call is TRBV5-1, the J call TRBJ2-7, with D unclear. Germline V gene sequence: CDR1 SGHRS, CDR2 YFSETQ. This CDR3 region has 15 residues. V was clipped by 5 bases and J by 3 bases, with 18 bases between them. CDR3 DNA sequence: TGCGCCAGCAGTATCGCCCCCCTCCCTGACTACGAGCAGTACTTC. Protein: CASSIAPLPDYEQYF.

In this sample, this clonotype turned up a few times. V usage is TRBV11-2 and J usage is TRBJ2-5; no clear D gene. From germline, CDR1 is SGHAT and CDR2 FQNNGV. The V end lost 3 bases, the J end lost 5 bases, and 7 bases lay between the germline ends. The CDR3 runs to 12 residues. The CDR3 here is CASSFESETQYF. The CDR3 DNA reads as TGTGCCAGCAGCTTTGAATCCGAGACCCAGTACTTC. Using reference TRBV11-2 and TRBJ2-5 for the parts outside the CDR3, the full variable domain is EAGVAQSPRYKIIEKRQSVAFWCNPISGHATLYWYQQILGQGPKLLIQFQNNGVVDDSQLPKDRFSAERLKGVDSTLKIQPAKLEDSAVYLCASSFESETQYFGPGTRLLVL.

This clonotype was recorded at least ten times. The gene calls are TRBV20-1 and TRBJ1-1; 8 bases are a match to TRBD1. The germline CDR1 and CDR2 sequences are DFQATT and SNEGSKA (reference sequence). The CDR3 is 12 amino acids. V was clipped by 4 bases and J by 6 bases; unmatched bases: 4. CDR3 sequence reads: CSATGQVAEAFF. CDR3 bases: TGCAGTGCTACGGGACAGGTAGCTGAAGCTTTCTTT.

CDR3 in DNA: TGTGCCAGCAGCTCCCCTTCCGGGACCGCGTATGGCTACACCTTC. As protein: CASSSPSGTAYGYTF. The rearrangement uses TRBV5-6 and TRBJ1-2, with TRBD1 as a possible D gene (5 bases). The CDR3 sequence is 15 residues long. Germline CDR1 SGHDT, CDR2 YYEEEE. V was pared by 3 bases and J by 5 bases, with 17 bases between.